These 11 T cell receptor beta chains were all obtained from the same sample, sequenced in a study of identical twins. MiXCR was run by TCRdb on the 5' RACE reads, yielding one entry per CDR3 protein. The sample records 400,000 to 600,000 distinct CDR3 sequences, about a fifth being singletons. These sequences were also reported in another study, on yellow fever vaccine responses in identical twins.

Sequences were obtained from CD4+ T cells sorted from blood. The receptor source for this set is a woman between 18 and 30 years old in good health.

The chain recombines TRBV12-3 or TRBV12-4 with TRBJ1-4; no clear D. This CDR3 has 14 residues. V lost 7 bases and J lost 1, with 10 bases in between. The CDR3 bases are TGTGCCAGCACCCGGGAGGTAACTAATGAAAAACTGTTTTTT. Protein sequence: CASTREVTNEKLFF.

The genes are TRBV12-3 or TRBV12-4 and TRBJ1-4; TRBD1 matches 9 bases. This CDR3 has 12 residues. Trimming took 5 bases from V and 13 from J; bases not matched to a gene: 5. CDR3 sequence (DNA): TGTGCCAGCAGTGCGACGGACAGGGGACTGTTTTTT. This encodes CASSATDRGLFF.

Only a few counts were recorded for this clonotype. V and J are TRBV6-5 and TRBJ2-2; 9 bases are a match to TRBD1. The J segment lost 3 bases and the V segment lost 2 bases, leaving 4 bases of the junction unmatched. The CDR3 is made up of 16 amino acids. Germline CDR1 and CDR2: MNHEY and SVGAGI. This chain's CDR3 is CASSYATGGHTGELFF. Here the CDR3 DNA reads TGTGCCAGCAGTTACGCAACAGGGGGCCACACCGGGGAGCTGTTTTTT.

This clonotype showed up just a few times. The chain combines TRBV10-3 with TRBJ2-5, with D unclear. The V gene's germline CDR1 is ENHRY and CDR2 SYGVKD. The CDR3 has 15 amino acids. The V end was cut by 2 bases, the J end by 5 bases, with 15 bases between. The CDR3 sequence is CAISEQGPTRETQYF. The CDR3 DNA is TGTGCCATCAGTGAGCAAGGACCTACCCGGGAGACCCAGTACTTC.

The rearrangement uses TRBV20-1 and TRBJ2-1, with 9 bases lining up with TRBD1. Germline loops: CDR1 DFQATT, CDR2 SNEGSKA (reference sequence). The CDR3 extends over 16 amino acids. The V and J ends lost 1 base and 2 bases, in that order; junction bases with no gene match: 6. The CDR3 nucleotides read TGCAGTGCTAGAGCAGTTCGGGACAGGGCCTACAATGAGCAGTTCTTC. It specifies CSARAVRDRAYNEQFF.

This clonotype came up a few times. The chain links TRBV7-6 to TRBJ2-7; D might be TRBD1 (5 bases). CDR1 and CDR2 from the germline V gene are SGHVS and FNYEAQ. The CDR3 runs 15 residues. The ends were cut back, 5 bases at V and 0 bases at J, with 14 bases in the middle. CDR3 sequence (DNA): TGTGCCAGCAGCGTAGACAGAGCTCGCTCCTACGAGCAGTACTTC. It translates to CASSVDRARSYEQYF.

The chain carries TRBV5-1 and TRBJ1-1, with D possibly matching TRBD1 (6 bases). Trimming took 0 bases from V and 1 from J, leaving 10 bases between them. The CDR3 runs to 15 residues. CDR1 is SGHRS and CDR2 is YFSETQ in the germline V gene. The CDR3 region is CASSLVGGSNTEAFF. CDR3 coding DNA: TGCGCCAGCAGCTTGGTAGGGGGTTCGAACACTGAAGCTTTCTTT.

This clonotype was detected only a few times. V is TRBV6-1 and J is TRBJ1-1; possible D gene TRBD1, 5 bases. The CDR3 length is 14 residues. Trimming cost V 2 bases and J 4 bases, with 11 bases left between them. Germline V gives CDR1 MNHNS, CDR2 SASEGT. CDR3 DNA: TGTGCCAGCAGTGAATTCTCTGGGGGCACTGAAGCTTTCTTT. Amino acid sequence: CASSEFSGGTEAFF.

This chain connects TRBV24-1 to TRBJ2-5, with TRBD1 as a possible D gene (5 bases). Trimming left V 4 bases short and J 6 bases short, with 14 bases between. CDR1 KGHDR and CDR2 SFDVKD come from the germline V gene. The CDR3 is 14 amino acids. CDR3 region: CATSDPREKKTQYF. The CDR3 bases are TGTGCCACCAGTGACCCCAGGGAAAAGAAGACCCAGTACTTC.

This clonotype has at least ten counts. The chain combines TRBV25-1 with TRBJ2-1, with TRBD2 matching over 8 bases. This CDR3 region has 17 residues. Germline V gene data show CDR1 as MGHDK and CDR2 as SYGVNS. V dropped 1 base and J dropped 9; count of bases not matched to a gene: 14. CDR3 protein: CASSESSSGRSRGEQFF. The CDR3, as DNA: TGTGCCAGCAGTGAATCCTCGAGCGGGAGATCGAGGGGTGAGCAGTTCTTC.

This clonotype turned up a few times. This sequence joins TRBV5-1 and TRBJ2-1; 12 nucleotides line up with TRBD1. This CDR3 has 15 amino acids. Germline values: CDR1 SGHRS, CDR2 YFSETQ. Trimming removed 4 bases from V and 6 bases from J; junction bases left unmatched: 5. Here the CDR3 reads CASSGGQGAGNEQFF. As DNA, the CDR3 is TGCGCCAGCAGCGGGGGACAGGGGGCAGGCAATGAGCAGTTCTTC.